The entry below describes one TCR beta chain. The data belong to a study of control samples from healthy donors and cancer patients. This CDR3 comprises 12 residues. The V and J ends lost 6 bases and 6 bases respectively, with 12 bases between them. Germline assignment: CDR1 SNHLY and CDR2 FYNNEI. The assay was immunoSEQ multiplex PCR, and TCRdb's table has in-frame clones only and misses some. The sample has roughly 73,000 clones; about 92% are singletons. Material for sequencing was blood. This clonotype originated in a woman aged 55-75 years in good health. The gene calls are TRBV2 and TRBJ2-7; TRBD1 might be the D (6 bases). The CDR3 spells CASSPNRAEQYF. The CDR3, as DNA: TGTGCCAGCAGCCCAAACAGGGCCGAGCAGTACTTC.